This entry features one T cell receptor beta chain sequence. This sample was included in a study of cytomegalovirus exposure and HLA in healthy donors. With 3 bases removed from V and 0 bases from J, the gap between germline ends came to 9 bases. This CDR3 has 15 residues. Looked up from germline, CDR1 is LNHDA and CDR2 is SQIVND (reference sequence). Use of 60 Vbeta and 13 Jbeta primers characterized the PCR. Assay used: immunoSEQ multiplex PCR; TCRdb lists only in-frame clones, some missing. The sample lists around 130,000 clones, approximately 80% occurring once. This TCR came from a human donor in good health. Source material: PBMCs. This rearrangement joins TRBV19 to TRBJ1-3; TRBD1 might be the D (5 bases). The CDR3 bases are TGTGCCAGTAGTATGGACAACTTCTCTGGAAACACCATATATTTT. It codes for CASSMDNFSGNTIYF.